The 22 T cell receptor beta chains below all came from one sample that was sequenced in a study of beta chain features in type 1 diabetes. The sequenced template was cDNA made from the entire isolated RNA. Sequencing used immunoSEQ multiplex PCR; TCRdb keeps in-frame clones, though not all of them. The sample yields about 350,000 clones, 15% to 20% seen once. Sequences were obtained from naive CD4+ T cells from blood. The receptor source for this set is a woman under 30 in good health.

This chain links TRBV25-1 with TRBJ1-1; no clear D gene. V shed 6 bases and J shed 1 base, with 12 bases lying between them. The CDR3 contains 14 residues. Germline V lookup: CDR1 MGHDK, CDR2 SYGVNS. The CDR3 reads CASSLGGPNTEAFF. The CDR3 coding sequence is TGTGCCAGCAGCCTCGGAGGCCCGAACACTGAAGCTTTCTTT.

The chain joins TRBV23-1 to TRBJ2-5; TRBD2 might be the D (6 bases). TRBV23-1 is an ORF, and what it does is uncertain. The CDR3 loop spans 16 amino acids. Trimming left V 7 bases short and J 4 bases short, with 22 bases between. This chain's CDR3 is CASIPLTDGTRETQYF. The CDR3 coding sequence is TGCGCCAGCATCCCGCTCACCGACGGGACTCGAGAGACCCAGTACTTC.

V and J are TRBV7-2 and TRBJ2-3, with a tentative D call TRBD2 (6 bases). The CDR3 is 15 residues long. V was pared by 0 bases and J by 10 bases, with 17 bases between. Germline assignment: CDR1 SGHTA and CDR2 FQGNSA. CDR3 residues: CASSLALRLEGAQYF. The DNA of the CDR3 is TGTGCCAGCAGCTTAGCCCTCCGACTAGAGGGTGCGCAGTATTTT.

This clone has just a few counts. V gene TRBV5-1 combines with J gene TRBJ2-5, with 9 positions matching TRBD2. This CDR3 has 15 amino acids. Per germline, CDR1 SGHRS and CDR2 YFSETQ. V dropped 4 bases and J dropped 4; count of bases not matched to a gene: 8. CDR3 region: CASSGAGTSRETQYF. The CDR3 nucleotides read TGCGCCAGCAGCGGGGCCGGGACTAGCAGAGAGACCCAGTACTTC.

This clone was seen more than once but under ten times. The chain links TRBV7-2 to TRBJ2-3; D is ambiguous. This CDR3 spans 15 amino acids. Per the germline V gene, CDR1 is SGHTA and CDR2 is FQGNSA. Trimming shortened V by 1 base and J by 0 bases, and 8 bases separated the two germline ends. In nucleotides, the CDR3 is TGTGCCAGCAGCTTAGATCAACTCAGCACAGATACGCAGTATTTT. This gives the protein CASSLDQLSTDTQYF. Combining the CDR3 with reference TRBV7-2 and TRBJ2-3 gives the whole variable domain GAGVSQSPSNKVTEKGKDVELRCDPISGHTALYWYRQSLGQGLEFLIYFQGNSAPDKSGLPSDRFSAERTGGSVSTLTIQRTQQEDSAVYLCASSLDQLSTDTQYFGPGTRLTVL.

The CDR3 DNA reads as TGTGCCAGCAGCTTAGTGGCGAGCAGGGCAGGCAGTCAGCCCCAGCATTTT. Translated: CASSLVASRAGSQPQHF. The genes are TRBV7-2 and TRBJ1-5; D might be TRBD1 (5 bases). The CDR3 runs 17 residues. Between the trimmed V and J ends, which lost 1 base and 6 bases, there was a span of 19 bases. Germline V gives CDR1 SGHTA, CDR2 FQGNSA.

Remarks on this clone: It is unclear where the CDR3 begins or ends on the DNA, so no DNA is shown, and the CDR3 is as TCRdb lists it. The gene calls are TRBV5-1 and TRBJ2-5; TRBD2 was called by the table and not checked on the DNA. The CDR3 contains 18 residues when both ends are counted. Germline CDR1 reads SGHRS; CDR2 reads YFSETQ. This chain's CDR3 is CASSFAAGTSGRRLYPYF.

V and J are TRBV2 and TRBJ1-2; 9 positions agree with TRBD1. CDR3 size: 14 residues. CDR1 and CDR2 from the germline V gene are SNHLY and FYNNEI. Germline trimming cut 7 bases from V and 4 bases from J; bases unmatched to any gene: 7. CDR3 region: CASNIGGQGYGYTF. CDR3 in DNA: TGTGCCAGCAATATCGGGGGACAGGGCTATGGCTACACCTTC.

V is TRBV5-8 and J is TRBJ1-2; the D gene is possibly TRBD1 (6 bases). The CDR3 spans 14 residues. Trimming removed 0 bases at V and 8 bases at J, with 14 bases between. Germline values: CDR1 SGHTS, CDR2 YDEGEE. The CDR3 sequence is CASSLEAGVRGYTF. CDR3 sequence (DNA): TGTGCCAGCAGCTTGGAGGCAGGGGTGCGGGGCTACACCTTC.

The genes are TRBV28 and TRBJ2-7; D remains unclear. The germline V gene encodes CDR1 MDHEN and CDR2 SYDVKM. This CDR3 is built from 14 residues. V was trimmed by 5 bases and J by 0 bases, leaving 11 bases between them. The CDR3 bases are TGTGCCAGCAGTGATAGATCGAGCTCCTACGAGCAGTACTTC. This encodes CASSDRSSSYEQYF.

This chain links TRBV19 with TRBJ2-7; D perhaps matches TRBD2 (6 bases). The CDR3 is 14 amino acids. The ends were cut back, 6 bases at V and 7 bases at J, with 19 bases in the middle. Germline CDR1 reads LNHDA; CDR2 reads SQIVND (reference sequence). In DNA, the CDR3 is TGTGCCAGTAGCCCGGACGGGATCCGGGGGGAGCAGTACTTC. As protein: CASSPDGIRGEQYF.

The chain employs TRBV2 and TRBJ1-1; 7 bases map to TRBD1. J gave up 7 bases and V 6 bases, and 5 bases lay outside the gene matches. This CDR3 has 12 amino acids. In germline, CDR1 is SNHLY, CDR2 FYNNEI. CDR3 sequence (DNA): TGTGCCAGCAGGGGGGGACAGTTTGAAGCTTTCTTT. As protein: CASRGGQFEAFF.

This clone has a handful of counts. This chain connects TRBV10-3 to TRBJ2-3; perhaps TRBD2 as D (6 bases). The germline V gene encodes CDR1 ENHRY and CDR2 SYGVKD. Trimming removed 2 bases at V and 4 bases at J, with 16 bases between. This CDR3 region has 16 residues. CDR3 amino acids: CAISEARGIAADTQYF. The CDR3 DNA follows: TGTGCCATCAGTGAGGCACGCGGGATAGCTGCAGATACGCAGTATTTT.

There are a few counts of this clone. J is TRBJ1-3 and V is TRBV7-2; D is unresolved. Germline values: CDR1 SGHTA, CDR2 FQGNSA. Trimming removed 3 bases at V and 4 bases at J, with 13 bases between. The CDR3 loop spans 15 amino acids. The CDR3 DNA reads TGTGCCAGCAGCTTTGGGCATTCCAGGGGAAACACCATATATTTT. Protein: CASSFGHSRGNTIYF.

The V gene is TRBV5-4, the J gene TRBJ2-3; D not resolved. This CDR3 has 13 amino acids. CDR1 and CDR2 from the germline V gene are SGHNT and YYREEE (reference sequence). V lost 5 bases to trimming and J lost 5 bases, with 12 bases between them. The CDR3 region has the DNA TGTGCCAGCAGTCGCCAAGAACTAGATACGCAGTATTTT. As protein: CASSRQELDTQYF.

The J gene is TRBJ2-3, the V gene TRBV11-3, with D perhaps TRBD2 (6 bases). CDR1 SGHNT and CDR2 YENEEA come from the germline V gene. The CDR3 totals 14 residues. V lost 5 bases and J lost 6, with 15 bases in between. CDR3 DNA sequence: TGTGCCAGCAGCGGAACGGCAGGGAGGGATACGCAGTATTTT. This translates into CASSGTAGRDTQYF.

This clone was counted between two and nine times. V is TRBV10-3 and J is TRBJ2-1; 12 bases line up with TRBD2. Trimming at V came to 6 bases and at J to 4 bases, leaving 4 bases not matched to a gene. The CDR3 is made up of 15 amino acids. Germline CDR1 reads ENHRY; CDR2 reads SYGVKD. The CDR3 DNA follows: TGTGCCATCAGCGCTAGCGGGGGGGAGTACAATGAGCAGTTCTTC. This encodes CAISASGGEYNEQFF.

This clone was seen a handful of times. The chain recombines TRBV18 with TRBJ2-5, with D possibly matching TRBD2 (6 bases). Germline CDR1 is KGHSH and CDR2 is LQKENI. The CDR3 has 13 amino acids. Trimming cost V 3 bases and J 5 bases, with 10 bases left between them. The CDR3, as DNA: TGTGCCAGCTCACCGTCTAGCGCGGAGACCCAGTACTTC. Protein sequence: CASSPSSAETQYF.

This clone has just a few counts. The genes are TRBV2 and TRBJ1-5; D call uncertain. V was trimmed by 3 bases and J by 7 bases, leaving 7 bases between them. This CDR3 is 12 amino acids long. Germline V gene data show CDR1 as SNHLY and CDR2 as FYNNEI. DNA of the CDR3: TGTGCCAGCAGTGAGGCCGAACAGCCCCAGCATTTT. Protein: CASSEAEQPQHF. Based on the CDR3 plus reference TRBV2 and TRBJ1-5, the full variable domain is EPEVTQTPSHQVTQMGQEVILRCVPISNHLYFYWYRQILGQKVEFLVSFYNNEISEKSEIFDDQFSVERPDGSNFTLKIRSTKLEDSAMYFCASSEAEQPQHFGDGTRLSIL.

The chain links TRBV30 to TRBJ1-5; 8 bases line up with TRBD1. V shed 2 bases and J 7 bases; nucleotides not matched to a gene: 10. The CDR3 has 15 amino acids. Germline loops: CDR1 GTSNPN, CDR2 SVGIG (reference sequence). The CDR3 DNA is TGTGCCTGGAGTAACGGACAGGGTGTGTACCAGCCCCAGCATTTT. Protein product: CAWSNGQGVYQPQHF.

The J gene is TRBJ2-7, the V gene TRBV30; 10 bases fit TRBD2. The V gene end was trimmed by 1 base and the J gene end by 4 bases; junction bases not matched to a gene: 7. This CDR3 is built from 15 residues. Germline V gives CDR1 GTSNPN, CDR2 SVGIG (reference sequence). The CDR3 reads CAWSALGTSDYEQYF. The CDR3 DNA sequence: TGTGCCTGGAGTGCCCTAGGGACTAGCGATTACGAGCAGTACTTC. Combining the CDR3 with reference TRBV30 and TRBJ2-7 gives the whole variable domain SQTIHQWPATLVQPVGSPLSLECTVEGTSNPNLYWYRQAAGRGLQLLFYSVGIGQISSEVPQNLSASRPQDRQFILSSKKLLLSDSGFYLCAWSALGTSDYEQYFGPGTRLTVT.

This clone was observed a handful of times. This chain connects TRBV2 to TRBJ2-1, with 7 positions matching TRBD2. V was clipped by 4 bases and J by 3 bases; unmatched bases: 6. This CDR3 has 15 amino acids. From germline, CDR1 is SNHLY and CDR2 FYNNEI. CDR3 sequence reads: CASSAESSGYNEQFF. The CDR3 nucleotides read TGTGCCAGCAGTGCGGAATCTAGCGGCTACAATGAGCAGTTCTTC. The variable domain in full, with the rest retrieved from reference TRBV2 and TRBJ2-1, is EPEVTQTPSHQVTQMGQEVILRCVPISNHLYFYWYRQILGQKVEFLVSFYNNEISEKSEIFDDQFSVERPDGSNFTLKIRSTKLEDSAMYFCASSAESSGYNEQFFGPGTRLTVL.